This TCR beta chain was documented in a study of blood T cell repertoires in COVID-19. Profiled with immunoSEQ multiplex PCR; TCRdb holds only in-frame clones, not every one. The sample contains approximately 180,000 clones, about 87% of which appear only once. The CDR3 spans 12 residues. In its sample, this clone was seen once. The sequencing input was peripheral blood. This clonotype originated in a woman aged 50 to 60 with acute or convalescent COVID-19. This chain links TRBV21-1 with TRBJ2-7; whether TRBD2, the table's D call, matches the DNA was not checked. TRBV21-1 is a pseudogene. The CDR3 nucleotides read TGTGCCAGCGGGAGTTTTCAGTACGAGCAGTACTTC. Its protein product is CASGSFQYEQYF.